This T cell receptor beta chain was sequenced during a study of T cells expressing NK-cell markers. Background on the study: Seropositivity for HCMV was found in seven of the eight sequenced donors, with one seronegative.

A note on this clonotype: The antigen is unknown.

TCRdb re-called the 5' RACE reads, yielding one record per CDR3 amino acid sequence without DNA. Here the sample table reports roughly 350,000 distinct CDR3 sequences. General study points: For a handful of donors, the dominant NKG2C+ clonotypes made up about 1.0-7.0% of their CD8+ T cells.

This receptor was taken from a man aged 18-69 years in good health. Material: blood T cells: a sorted CD56 or NKG2C T cell subset, CD4+ or CD8+ T cells, or bulk PBMC T cells (not recorded which).

Here the CDR3 reads CASSLSESGYTF. This rearrangement joins TRBV7-9 to TRBJ1-2. CDR3 size: 12 residues. Per the germline V gene, CDR1 is SEHNR and CDR2 is FQNEAQ (reference sequence).